What follows are 4 T cell receptor beta chains derived from one specimen sequenced in a study of blood T cell repertoires in COVID-19. Measured with immunoSEQ multiplex PCR; TCRdb has only the in-frame clones, and not every one. The sample holds more than 250,000 clones, 86% seen once. Material for sequencing was peripheral blood. Source of these receptors: a woman aged 45-65 years with acute or convalescent COVID-19.

The gene calls are TRBV21-1 and TRBJ2-1; the table's TRBD2 call for D was not verified on the DNA. TRBV21-1 is flagged as a pseudogene. This CDR3 spans 19 amino acids. The CDR3 DNA reads TGTGCCAGCAGCAAAGTAGAGCCTGTCGAGGCCCAAAGGAACAATGAGCAGTTCTTC. As protein: CASSKVEPVEAQRNNEQFF.

The V gene is TRBV30, the J gene TRBJ2-3; a possible D gene is TRBD2 (6 bases). CDR3 length: 15 amino acids. Germline CDR1 reads GTSNPN; CDR2 reads SVGIG (reference sequence). The V end was cut by 0 bases, the J end by 3 bases, with 13 bases between. In DNA form, the CDR3 reads TGTGCCTGGAGTGTCGGGGTAGCGGAGACAGATACGCAGTATTTT. Translation gives CAWSVGVAETDTQYF.

The chain combines TRBV29-1 with TRBJ1-2, with 7 bases lining up with TRBD1. V lost 3 bases and J lost 6; bases outside the gene matches: 10. This CDR3 has 14 residues. Germline V lookup: CDR1 SQVTM, CDR2 ANQGSEA. The CDR3 reads CSVDPRGSFNGYTF. The DNA of the CDR3 is TGCAGCGTTGATCCCAGGGGGTCTTTCAATGGCTACACCTTC.

The chain employs TRBV28 and TRBJ2-1, with D tentatively TRBD2 (5 bases). The V gene's germline CDR1 is MDHEN and CDR2 SYDVKM. There are 13 residues in the CDR3. Trimming cost V 5 bases and J 8 bases, with 13 bases left between them. The CDR3 here is CASSLLGNYEQFF. The CDR3 bases are TGTGCCAGCAGTCTACTAGGAAACTATGAGCAGTTCTTC.